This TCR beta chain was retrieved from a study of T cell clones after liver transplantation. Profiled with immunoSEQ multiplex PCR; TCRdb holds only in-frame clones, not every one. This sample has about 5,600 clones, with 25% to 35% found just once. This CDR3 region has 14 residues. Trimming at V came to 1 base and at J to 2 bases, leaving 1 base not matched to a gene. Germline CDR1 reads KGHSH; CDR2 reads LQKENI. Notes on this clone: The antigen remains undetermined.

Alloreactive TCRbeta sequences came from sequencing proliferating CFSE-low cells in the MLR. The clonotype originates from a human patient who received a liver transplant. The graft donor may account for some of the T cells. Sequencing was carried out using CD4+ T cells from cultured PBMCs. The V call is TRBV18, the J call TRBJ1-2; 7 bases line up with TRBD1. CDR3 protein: CASSPRTGNYGYTF. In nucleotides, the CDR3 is TGTGCCAGCTCACCACGGACAGGAAACTATGGCTACACCTTC.